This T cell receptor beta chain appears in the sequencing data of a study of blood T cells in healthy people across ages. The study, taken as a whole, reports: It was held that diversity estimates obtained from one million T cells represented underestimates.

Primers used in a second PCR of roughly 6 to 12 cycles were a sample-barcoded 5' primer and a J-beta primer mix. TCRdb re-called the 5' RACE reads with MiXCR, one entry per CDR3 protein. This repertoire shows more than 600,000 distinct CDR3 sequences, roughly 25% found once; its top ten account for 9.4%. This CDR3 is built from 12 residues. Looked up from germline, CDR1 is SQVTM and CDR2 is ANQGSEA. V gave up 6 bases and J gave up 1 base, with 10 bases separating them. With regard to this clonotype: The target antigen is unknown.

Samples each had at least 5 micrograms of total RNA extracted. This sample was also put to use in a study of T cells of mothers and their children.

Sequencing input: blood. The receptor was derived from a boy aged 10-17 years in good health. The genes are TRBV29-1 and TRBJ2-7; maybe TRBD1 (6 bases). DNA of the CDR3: TGCAGCGTGGGCAGGGGTTCCTACGAGCAGTACTTC. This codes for CSVGRGSYEQYF.